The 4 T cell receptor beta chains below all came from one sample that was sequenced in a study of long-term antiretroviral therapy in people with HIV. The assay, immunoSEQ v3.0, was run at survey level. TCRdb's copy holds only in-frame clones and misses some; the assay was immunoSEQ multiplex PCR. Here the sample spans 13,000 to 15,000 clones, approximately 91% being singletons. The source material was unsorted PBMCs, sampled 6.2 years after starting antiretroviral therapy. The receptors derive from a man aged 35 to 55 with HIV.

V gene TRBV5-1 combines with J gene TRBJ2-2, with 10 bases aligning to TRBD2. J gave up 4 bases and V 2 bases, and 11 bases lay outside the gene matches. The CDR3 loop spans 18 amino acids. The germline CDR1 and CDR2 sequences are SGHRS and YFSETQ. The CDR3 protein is CASSFTSGTFLSTGELFF. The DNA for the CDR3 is TGCGCCAGCAGCTTTACTAGCGGGACGTTTCTTAGCACCGGGGAGCTGTTTTTT.

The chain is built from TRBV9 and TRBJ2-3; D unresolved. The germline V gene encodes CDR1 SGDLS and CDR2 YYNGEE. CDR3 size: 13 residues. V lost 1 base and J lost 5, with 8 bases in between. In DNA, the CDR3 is TGTGCCAGCAGCGTACTCCAAGTAGATACGCAGTATTTT. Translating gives CASSVLQVDTQYF.

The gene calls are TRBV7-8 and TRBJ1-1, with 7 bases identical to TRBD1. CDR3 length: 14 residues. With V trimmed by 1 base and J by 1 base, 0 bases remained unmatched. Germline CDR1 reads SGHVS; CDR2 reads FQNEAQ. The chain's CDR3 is CASSLGQGNTEAFF. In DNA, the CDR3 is TGTGCCAGCAGCTTAGGACAGGGGAACACTGAAGCTTTCTTT.

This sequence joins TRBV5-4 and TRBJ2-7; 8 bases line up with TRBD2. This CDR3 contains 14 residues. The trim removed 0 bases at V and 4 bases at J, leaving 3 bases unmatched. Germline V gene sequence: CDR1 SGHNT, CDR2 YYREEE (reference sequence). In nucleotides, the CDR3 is TGTGCCAGCAGCTTGGCGGGAGGGCCTTACGAGCAGTACTTC. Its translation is CASSLAGGPYEQYF.